The clone carrying this T cell receptor beta chain was recorded only once. What it recognizes is unknown. The data belong to a study of cytomegalovirus exposure and HLA in healthy donors. Study-level results: An analysis that came later showed most CMV-associated TCR beta chains appearing HLA-restricted.

Losses at the gene ends were 8 bases for V and 7 bases for J; bases not matched to a gene: 17. The CDR3 length is 17 residues. Per the germline V gene, CDR1 is MDHEN and CDR2 is SYDVKM. Primers: 60 Vbeta forward and 13 Jbeta reverse. Using immunoSEQ multiplex PCR, the repertoire was profiled, and TCRdb retains in-frame clones only, with some absent. In the table there are approximately 79,000 clones, around 78% of which are singletons. The sample consisted of PBMCs. The chain is built from TRBV28 and TRBJ2-7; 13 bases align to TRBD2. The sequence came from a middle-aged man in good health and CMV-seronegative. CDR3 residues: CASLPLRTSGRTGEQYF. CDR3 sequence (DNA): TGTGCCAGCCTTCCCCTCCGGACTAGCGGGAGAACGGGTGAGCAGTACTTC.